The rows below give T cell receptor beta chains drawn from one sample of a study of shared clonotypes between healthy human individuals. TCRdb keeps only in-frame clones here, not all; method: immunoSEQ multiplex PCR. In the table there are approximately 2,000,000 clones, just over 90% of which are singletons. Sample: naive CD8+ T cells from PBMCs. These receptors were collected from a man between 18 and 35 years old in good health. Some clones in this sample may be carry-over from other donors' samples. Both conserved end residues are part of each CDR3. The D gene is left open where the match is weak. Clone size, where shown, is once, few, many, or a class for clones that have expanded.

j_gene | abundance | v_gene | d_gene | CDR3aa | CDR3nt
TRBJ1-1 | NA | TRBV12-5 | NA | CASGREPNTEAFF | TGTGCTAGTGGGCGCGAGCCAAACACTGAAGCTTTCTTT
TRBJ2-3 | NA | TRBV6-6 | TRBD1 | CASSYSAGGDTQYF | TGTGCCAGCAGTTACTCGGCAGGGGGAGATACGCAGTATTTT
TRBJ2-7 | few | TRBV7-9 | NA | CASSSADTGSYEQYF | TGTGCCAGCAGCTCCGCGGATACGGGCTCCTACGAGCAGTACTTC
TRBJ2-7 | NA | TRBV4-1 | TRBD2 | CASSPTTGTTGEQYF | TGCGCCAGCAGCCCGACCACCGGGACTACCGGGGAGCAGTACTTC
TRBJ2-1 | NA | TRBV2 | TRBD2 | CASKSGERNEQFF | TGTGCCAGCAAAAGCGGGGAGAGAAATGAGCAGTTCTTC
TRBJ2-2 | NA | TRBV9 | NA | CASSVDTPGELFF | TGTGCCAGCAGCGTAGATACTCCCGGGGAGCTGTTTTTT
TRBJ2-1 | NA | TRBV9 | TRBD2 | CASSASSGRSSYNEQFF | TGTGCCAGCAGCGCCTCTAGCGGGAGGAGCTCCTACAATGAGCAGTTCTTC
TRBJ2-1 | NA | TRBV27 | TRBD2 | CASSLTSGSHNEQFF | TGTGCCAGCAGTCTTACTAGCGGGAGTCACAATGAGCAGTTCTTC
TRBJ1-2 | NA | TRBV29-1 | NA | CSVETADGYTF | TGCAGCGTTGAAACAGCTGACGGCTACACCTTC
TRBJ1-5 | few | TRBV6-5 | NA | CASSYSNGQPQHF | TGTGCCAGCAGTTACTCGAACGGTCAGCCCCAGCATTTT
TRBJ1-2 | NA | TRBV27 | TRBD1 | CASSLGQGISGYTF | TGTGCCAGCAGCTTAGGACAGGGCATCTCCGGCTACACCTTC